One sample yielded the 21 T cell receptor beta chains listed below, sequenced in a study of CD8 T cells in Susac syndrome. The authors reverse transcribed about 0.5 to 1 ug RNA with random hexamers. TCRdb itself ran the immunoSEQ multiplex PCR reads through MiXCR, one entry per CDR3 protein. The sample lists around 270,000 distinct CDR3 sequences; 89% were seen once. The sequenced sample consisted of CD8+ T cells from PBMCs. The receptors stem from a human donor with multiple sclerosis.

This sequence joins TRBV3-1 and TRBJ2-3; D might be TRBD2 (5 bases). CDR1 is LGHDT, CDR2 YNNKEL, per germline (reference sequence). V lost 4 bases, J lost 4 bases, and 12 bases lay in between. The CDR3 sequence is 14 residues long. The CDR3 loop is CASSLRTEPDTQYF. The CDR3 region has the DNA TGTGCCAGCAGCCTACGGACTGAACCAGATACGCAGTATTTT.

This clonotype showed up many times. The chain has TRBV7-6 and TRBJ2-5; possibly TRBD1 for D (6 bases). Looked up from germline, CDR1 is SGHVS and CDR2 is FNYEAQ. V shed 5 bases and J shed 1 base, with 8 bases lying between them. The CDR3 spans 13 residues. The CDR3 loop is CASSPDSQETQYF. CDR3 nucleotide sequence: TGTGCCAGCAGCCCGGACAGCCAAGAGACCCAGTACTTC.

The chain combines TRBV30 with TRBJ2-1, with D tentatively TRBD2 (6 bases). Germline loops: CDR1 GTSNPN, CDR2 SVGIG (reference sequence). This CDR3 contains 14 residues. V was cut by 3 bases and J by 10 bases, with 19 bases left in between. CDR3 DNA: TGTGCCTGGAGGGTCGCGCGGGGCCCCTGGGAGCAGTTCTTC. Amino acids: CAWRVARGPWEQFF.

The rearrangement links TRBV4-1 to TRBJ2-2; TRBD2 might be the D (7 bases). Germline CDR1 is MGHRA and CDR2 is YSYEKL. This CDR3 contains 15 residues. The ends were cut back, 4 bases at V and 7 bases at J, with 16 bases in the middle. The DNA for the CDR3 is TGCGCCAGCAGCCTTGAGGGGGGGCTCAACGGGGAGCTGTTTTTT. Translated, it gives CASSLEGGLNGELFF.

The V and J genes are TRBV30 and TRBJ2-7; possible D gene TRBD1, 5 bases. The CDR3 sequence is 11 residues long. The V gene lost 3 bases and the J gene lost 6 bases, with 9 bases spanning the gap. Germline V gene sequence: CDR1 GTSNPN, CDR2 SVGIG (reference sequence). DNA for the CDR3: TGTGCCTGGAGGCAGGGTATCGAGCAGTACTTC. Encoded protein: CAWRQGIEQYF.

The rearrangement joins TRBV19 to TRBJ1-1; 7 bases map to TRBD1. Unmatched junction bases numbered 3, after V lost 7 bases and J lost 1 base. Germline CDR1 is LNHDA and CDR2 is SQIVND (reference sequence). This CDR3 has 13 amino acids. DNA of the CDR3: TGTGCCAGTACCGGGACAGAGAACACTGAAGCTTTCTTT. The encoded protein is CASTGTENTEAFF.

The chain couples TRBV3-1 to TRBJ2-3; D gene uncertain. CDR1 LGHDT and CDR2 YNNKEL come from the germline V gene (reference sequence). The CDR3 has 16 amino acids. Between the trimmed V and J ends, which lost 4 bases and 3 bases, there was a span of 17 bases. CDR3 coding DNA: TGTGCCAGCAGCCCCTCCATGAGGTATCGGACAGATACGCAGTATTTT. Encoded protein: CASSPSMRYRTDTQYF.

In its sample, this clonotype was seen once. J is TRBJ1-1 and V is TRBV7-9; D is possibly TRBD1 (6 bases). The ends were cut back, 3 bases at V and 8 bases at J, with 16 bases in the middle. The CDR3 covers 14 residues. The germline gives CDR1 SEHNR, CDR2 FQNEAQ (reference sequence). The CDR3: CASSFQGPPTEAFF. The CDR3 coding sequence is TGTGCCAGCAGCTTTCAGGGGCCCCCCACGGAAGCTTTCTTT.

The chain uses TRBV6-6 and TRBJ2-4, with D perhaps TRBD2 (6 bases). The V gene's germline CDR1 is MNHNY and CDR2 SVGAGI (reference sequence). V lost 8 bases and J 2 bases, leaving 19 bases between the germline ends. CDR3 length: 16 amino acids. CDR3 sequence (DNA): TGTGCCAGCGGGAGGAGGAGTGCCCTACCCAAAAACATTCAGTACTTC. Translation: CASGRRSALPKNIQYF.

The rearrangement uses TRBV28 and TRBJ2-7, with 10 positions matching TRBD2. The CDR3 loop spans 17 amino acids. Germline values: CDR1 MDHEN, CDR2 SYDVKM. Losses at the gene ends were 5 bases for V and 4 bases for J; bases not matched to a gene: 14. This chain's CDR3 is CASSALAGDTPGYEQYF. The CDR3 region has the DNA TGTGCCAGCAGTGCCCTAGCGGGAGATACCCCTGGTTACGAGCAGTACTTC.

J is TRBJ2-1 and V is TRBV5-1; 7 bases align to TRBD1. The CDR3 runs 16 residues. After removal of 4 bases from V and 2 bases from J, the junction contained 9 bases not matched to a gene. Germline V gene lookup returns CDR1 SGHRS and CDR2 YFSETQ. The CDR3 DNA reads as TGCGCCAGCAGCCCTCACAGGGGATACGCCTACAATGAGCAGTTCTTC. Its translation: CASSPHRGYAYNEQFF.

Here the CDR3 reads CASSKTRTMIQETQYF. DNA of the CDR3: TGTGCCAGCAGCAAAACTAGGACAATGATCCAAGAGACCCAGTACTTC. The chain couples TRBV3-1 to TRBJ2-5; perhaps D is TRBD1 or TRBD2 (5 bases each). The germline gives CDR1 LGHDT, CDR2 YNNKEL (reference sequence). V was clipped by 5 bases and J by 1 base, with 17 bases between them. The CDR3 has 16 residues.

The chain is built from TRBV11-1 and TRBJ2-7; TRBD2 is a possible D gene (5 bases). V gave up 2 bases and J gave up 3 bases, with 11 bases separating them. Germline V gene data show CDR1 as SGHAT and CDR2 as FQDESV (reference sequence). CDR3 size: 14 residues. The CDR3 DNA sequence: TGTGCCAGCAGCTTAATCAGTGCGGGCTACGAGCAGTACTTC. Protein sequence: CASSLISAGYEQYF.

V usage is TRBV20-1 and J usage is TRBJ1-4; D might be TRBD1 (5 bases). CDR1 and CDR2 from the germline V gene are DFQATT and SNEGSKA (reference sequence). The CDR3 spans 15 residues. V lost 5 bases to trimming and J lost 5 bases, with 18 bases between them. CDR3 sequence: CSARGPRARNEKLFF. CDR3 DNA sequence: TGCAGTGCTCGGGGACCCAGGGCGAGAAATGAAAAACTGTTTTTT.

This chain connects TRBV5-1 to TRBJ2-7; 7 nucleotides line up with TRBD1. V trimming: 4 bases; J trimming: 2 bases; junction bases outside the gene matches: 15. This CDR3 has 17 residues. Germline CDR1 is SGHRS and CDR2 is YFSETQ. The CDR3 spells CASSPGPRQGRAYEQYF. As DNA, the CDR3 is TGCGCCAGCAGCCCCGGACCTCGACAGGGACGGGCCTACGAGCAGTACTTC.

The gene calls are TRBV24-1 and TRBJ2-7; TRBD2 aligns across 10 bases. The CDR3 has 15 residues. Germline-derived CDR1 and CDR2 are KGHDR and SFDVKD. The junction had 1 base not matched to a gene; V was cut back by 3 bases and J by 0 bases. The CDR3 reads CATSDTSGNSYEQYF. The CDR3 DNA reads TGTGCCACCAGTGATACTAGCGGGAACTCCTACGAGCAGTACTTC.

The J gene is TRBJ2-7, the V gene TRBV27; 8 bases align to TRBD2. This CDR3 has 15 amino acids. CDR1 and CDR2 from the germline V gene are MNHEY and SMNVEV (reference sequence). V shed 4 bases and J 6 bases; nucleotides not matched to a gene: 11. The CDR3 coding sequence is TGTGCCAGCAGTTCAATTGGGACTAGAGGCGGCGAGCAGTACTTC. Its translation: CASSSIGTRGGEQYF.

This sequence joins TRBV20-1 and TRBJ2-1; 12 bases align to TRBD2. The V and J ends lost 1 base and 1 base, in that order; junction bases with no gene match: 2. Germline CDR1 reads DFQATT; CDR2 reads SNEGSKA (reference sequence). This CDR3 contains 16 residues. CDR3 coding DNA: TGCAGTGCTAGAGGACTAGCGGGAGTGTCCTACAATGAGCAGTTCTTC. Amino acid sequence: CSARGLAGVSYNEQFF.

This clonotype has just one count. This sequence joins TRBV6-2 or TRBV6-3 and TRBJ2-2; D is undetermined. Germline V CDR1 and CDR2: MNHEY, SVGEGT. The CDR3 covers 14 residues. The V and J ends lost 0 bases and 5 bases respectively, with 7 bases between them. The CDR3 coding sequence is TGTGCCAGCAGTTACTCGCACTCTACCGGGGAGCTGTTTTTT. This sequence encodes CASSYSHSTGELFF.

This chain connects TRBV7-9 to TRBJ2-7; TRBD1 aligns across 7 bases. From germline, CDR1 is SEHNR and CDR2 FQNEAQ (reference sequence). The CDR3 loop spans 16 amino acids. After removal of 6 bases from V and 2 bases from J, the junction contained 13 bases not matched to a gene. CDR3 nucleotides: TGTGCCAGCAGACAAGCCCCGGGACAGAGACCCTACGAGCAGTACTTC. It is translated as CASRQAPGQRPYEQYF.

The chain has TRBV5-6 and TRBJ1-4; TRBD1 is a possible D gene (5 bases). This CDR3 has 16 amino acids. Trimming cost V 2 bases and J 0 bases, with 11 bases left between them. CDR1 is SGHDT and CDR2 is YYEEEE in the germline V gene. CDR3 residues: CASSFSGTPTNEKLFF. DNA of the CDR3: TGTGCCAGCAGCTTTTCAGGGACCCCAACTAATGAAAAACTGTTTTTT.